The source of this T cell receptor (beta chain) is a study of blood T cell repertoires in COVID-19. Assay used: immunoSEQ multiplex PCR; TCRdb lists only in-frame clones, some missing. Found here are some 95,000 clones, approximately 86% of them singletons; the top ten hold approximately 1.3%. V lost 2 bases and J lost 1; bases outside the gene matches: 4. The CDR3 extends over 16 amino acids. Germline lookup yields CDR1 SGHAT and CDR2 FQNNGV. This sequence originates from an elderly man with active or convalescent COVID-19. The rearrangement links TRBV11-2 to TRBJ2-5; TRBD1 aligns across 10 bases. The sample consisted of peripheral blood. The CDR3 sequence is CASSLSGTGVQETQYF. The DNA for the CDR3 is TGTGCCAGCAGCTTATCCGGGACAGGGGTCCAAGAGACCCAGTACTTC.